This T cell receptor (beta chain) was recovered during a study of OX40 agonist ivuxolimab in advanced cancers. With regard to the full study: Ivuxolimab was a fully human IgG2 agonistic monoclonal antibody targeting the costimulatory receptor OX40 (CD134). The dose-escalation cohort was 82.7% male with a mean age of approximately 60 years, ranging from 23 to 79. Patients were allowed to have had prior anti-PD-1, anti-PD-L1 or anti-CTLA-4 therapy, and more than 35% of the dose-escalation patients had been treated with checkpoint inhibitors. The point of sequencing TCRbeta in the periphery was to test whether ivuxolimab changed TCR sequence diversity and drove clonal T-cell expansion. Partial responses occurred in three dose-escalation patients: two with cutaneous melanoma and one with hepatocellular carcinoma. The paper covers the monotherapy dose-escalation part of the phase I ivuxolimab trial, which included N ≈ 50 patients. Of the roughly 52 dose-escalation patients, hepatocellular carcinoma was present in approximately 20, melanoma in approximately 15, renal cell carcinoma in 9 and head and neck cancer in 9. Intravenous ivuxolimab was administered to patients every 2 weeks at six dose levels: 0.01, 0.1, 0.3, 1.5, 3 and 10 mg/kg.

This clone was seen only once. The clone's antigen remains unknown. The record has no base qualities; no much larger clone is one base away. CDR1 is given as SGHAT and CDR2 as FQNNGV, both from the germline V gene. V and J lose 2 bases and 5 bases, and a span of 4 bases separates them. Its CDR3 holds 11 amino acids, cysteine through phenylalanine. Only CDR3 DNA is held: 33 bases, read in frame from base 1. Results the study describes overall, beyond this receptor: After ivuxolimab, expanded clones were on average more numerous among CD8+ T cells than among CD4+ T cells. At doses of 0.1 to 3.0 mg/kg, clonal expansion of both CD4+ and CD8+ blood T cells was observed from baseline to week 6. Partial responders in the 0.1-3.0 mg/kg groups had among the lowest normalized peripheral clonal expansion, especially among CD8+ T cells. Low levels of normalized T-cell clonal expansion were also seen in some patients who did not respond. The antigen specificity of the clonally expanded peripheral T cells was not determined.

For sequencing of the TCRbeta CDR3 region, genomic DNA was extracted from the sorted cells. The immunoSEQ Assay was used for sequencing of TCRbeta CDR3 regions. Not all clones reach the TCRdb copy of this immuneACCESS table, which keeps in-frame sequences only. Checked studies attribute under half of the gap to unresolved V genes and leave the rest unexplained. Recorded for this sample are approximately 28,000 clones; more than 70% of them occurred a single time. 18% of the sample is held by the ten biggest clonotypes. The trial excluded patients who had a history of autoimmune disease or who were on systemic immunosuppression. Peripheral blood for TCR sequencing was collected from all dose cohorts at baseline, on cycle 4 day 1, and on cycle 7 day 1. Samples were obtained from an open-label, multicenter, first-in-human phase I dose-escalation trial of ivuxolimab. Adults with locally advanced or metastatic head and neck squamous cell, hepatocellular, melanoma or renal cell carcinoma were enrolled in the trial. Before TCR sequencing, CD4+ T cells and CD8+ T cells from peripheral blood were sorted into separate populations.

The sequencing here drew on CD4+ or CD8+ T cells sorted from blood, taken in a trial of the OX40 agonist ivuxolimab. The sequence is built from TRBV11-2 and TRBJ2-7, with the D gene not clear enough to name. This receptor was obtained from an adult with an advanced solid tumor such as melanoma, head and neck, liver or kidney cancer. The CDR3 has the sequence CASSLTHEQYF. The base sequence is TGTGCCAGCAGCTTAACCCACGAGCAGTACTTC. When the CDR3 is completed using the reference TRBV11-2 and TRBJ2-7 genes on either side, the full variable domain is EAGVAQSPRYKIIEKRQSVAFWCNPISGHATLYWYQQILGQGPKLLIQFQNNGVVDDSQLPKDRFSAERLKGVDSTLKIQPAKLEDSAVYLCASSLTHEQYFGPGTRLTVT.